This TCR beta chain originates from a study of blood T cell repertoires in COVID-19. For the study at large: T cells, B-cell-depleted T cells, or PBMCs supplied cDNA or gDNA.

Trimming took off 3 bases at V and 7 bases at J, with 14 bases between the two ends. CDR3 length: 14 amino acids. Germline V lookup: CDR1 LNHNV, CDR2 YYDKDF (reference sequence). In the authors' workflow: How many nucleated cells were present was estimated from reference gene primer amplification. The table came from immunoSEQ multiplex PCR; TCRdb's copy has only in-frame clones and leaves some out. Clone size and V and J calls were adopted from that table, with D and trimming inferred from the DNA. The table shows roughly 330,000 clones, with 87% occurring only once. This chain joins TRBV15 and TRBJ2-3; a possible D gene is TRBD1 (5 bases). The sequence was collected from a woman between 25 and 40 years old who had recovered from COVID-19. What was sequenced was PBMCs or T cells enriched from blood (not recorded which). The CDR3 loop reads CATSRDIRANTQYF. CDR3 sequence (DNA): TGTGCCACCAGCAGGGACATCCGGGCAAATACGCAGTATTTT.